This section outlines one T cell receptor (beta chain) sequence together with its context. Trimming shortened V by 1 base and J by 2 bases, and 5 bases separated the two germline ends. CDR3 size: 13 residues. Germline-derived CDR1 and CDR2 are SGHVS and FQNEAQ. Per the study methods: Reference gene primer amplification in the assay estimated nucleated cell counts. Assay: immunoSEQ multiplex PCR; the TCRdb copy retains only in-frame clones and omits some. The V and J calls and clone size were taken over from that table, and D and trimming were inferred from the DNA. The table records about 300,000 clones, about nine tenths of them present only once. The record originates from a study of blood T cell repertoires in COVID-19.

Sequences were obtained from PBMCs or T cells enriched from blood (not recorded which). V usage is TRBV7-8 and J usage is TRBJ1-2; D is unresolved. This clonotype was sampled from a woman between 18 and 30 years old who had recovered from COVID-19. CDR3 nucleotides: TGTGCCAGCAGCTTAGTCGGGAACTATGGCTACACCTTC. Encoded protein: CASSLVGNYGYTF.